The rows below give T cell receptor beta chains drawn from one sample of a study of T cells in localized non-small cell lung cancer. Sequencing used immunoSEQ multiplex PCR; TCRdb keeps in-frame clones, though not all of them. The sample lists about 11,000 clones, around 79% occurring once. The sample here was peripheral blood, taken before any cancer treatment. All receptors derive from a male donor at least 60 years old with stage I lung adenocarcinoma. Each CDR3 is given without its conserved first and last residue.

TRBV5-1 ASSDPSAGELF
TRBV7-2 ASSSYRGLGYT
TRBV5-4 ASSESGTGGTGELF
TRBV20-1 SALIYEQY
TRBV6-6 ASSYSTTGNYGYT
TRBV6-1 ASYYPGTKGEPQH
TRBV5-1 ASSRGTSGGETQY
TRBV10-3 AIALDISGNTIY
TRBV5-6 ASSLLGSPLH
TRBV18 ASSPKRDTLNTEAF
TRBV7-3 ASSLTVKETQY
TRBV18 ASSPQTGDQPQH
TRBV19 ASSIESYGYT
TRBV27 ASSPGTGDEQY
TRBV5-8 ASSLGRVGRSEAF
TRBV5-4 ASSAGGSRLETQY
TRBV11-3 ASSWGGGQETQY
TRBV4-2 ASSQGAGGEYNEQF
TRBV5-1 ASSLWANYGYT
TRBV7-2 ASSLDGRVTDGYT
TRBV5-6 ASSSRLAVGTDTQY
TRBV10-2 ASYRVEGTEAF
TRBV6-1 ASSEAYSLSYT
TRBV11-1 ASSFTGGANVLT